This T cell receptor (beta chain) stems from a study of siplizumab effects on memory and regulatory T cells. Points from the study as a whole: Apparently more diverse than memory cells, naive T cells also seemed major alloresponse contributors. Mapping to unstimulated subsets was achieved for only a minor fraction of alloreactive clones. Treg origin accounted for an average of approximately 70% of mappable alloreactive CD4+ clones with siplizumab and 26.9% in controls.

Remarks on this clone: The antigen remains unidentified.

With V trimmed by 3 bases and J by 4 bases, 3 bases remained unmatched. The CDR3 sequence is 14 residues long. Germline V lookup: CDR1 SNHLY, CDR2 FYNNEI. Per sample, the assay covered about 10^5 TCR templates. Assay used: immunoSEQ multiplex PCR; TCRdb lists only in-frame clones, some missing. The sample holds about 100,000 clones, around 92% seen once. The source of this sequence is a human donor in good health. Some clones in this sample may be carry-over from other donors' samples. The sample taken for sequencing was CD4+ T cells sorted from blood. The chain employs TRBV2 and TRBJ1-5, with 7 bases that match TRBD1. The CDR3 DNA follows: TGTGCCAGCAGTGACAGGGGGGCGAATCAGCCCCAGCATTTT. Translating gives CASSDRGANQPQHF.